Each of the 9 T cell receptor beta chains below was sequenced from the same sample in a study of cytomegalovirus exposure and HLA in healthy donors. The PCR made use of 60 Vbeta and 13 Jbeta primers. The method was immunoSEQ multiplex PCR; TCRdb's version includes in-frame clones alone and lacks a portion of them. The table has 140,000 to 150,000 clones, around two thirds seen once; the top ten hold 2.1%. The source material was PBMCs. The receptors come from a woman in her sixties in good health and CMV-seropositive.

The rearrangement joins TRBV6-6 to TRBJ2-7, with 8 bases that match TRBD1. Unmatched junction bases numbered 3, after V lost 5 bases and J lost 3 bases. The germline V gene has CDR1 MNHNY and CDR2 SVGAGI (reference sequence). There are 13 residues in the CDR3. This CDR3 is CASSTQGGYEQYF. In DNA form, the CDR3 reads TGTGCCAGCAGTACACAGGGGGGCTACGAGCAGTACTTC.

The genes are TRBV2 and TRBJ2-5; D is possibly TRBD2 (5 bases). V was trimmed by 2 bases and J by 1 base, leaving 11 bases between them. The CDR3 runs to 15 residues. The germline V gene has CDR1 SNHLY and CDR2 FYNNEI. CDR3 protein: CASSEKGLFQETQYF. CDR3 DNA sequence: TGTGCCAGCAGTGAAAAAGGACTTTTCCAAGAGACCCAGTACTTC.

V is TRBV6-5 and J is TRBJ1-2, with 7 bases matching TRBD1. This CDR3 is 16 amino acids long. The V segment lost 0 bases and the J segment 4 bases; nucleotides outside the gene matches: 8. Germline V gives CDR1 MNHEY, CDR2 SVGAGI. The CDR3 DNA is TGTGCCAGCAGTTACTCGACCGGGACAGCCGCCTATGGCTACACCTTC. Translation: CASSYSTGTAAYGYTF.

The rearrangement links TRBV5-1 to TRBJ2-4; D is possibly TRBD1 (5 bases). Germline-derived CDR1 and CDR2 are SGHRS and YFSETQ. The CDR3 is made up of 14 amino acids. Trimming removed 0 bases from V and 6 bases from J, with 10 bases in between. CDR3 sequence: CASSLGQGGNIQYF. The CDR3 DNA follows: TGCGCCAGCAGCTTGGGCCAGGGCGGAAACATTCAGTACTTC.

The V and J genes are TRBV5-1 and TRBJ1-1, with 7 positions matching TRBD1. V lost 4 bases and J lost 5; bases outside the gene matches: 8. Germline values: CDR1 SGHRS, CDR2 YFSETQ. The CDR3 loop spans 14 amino acids. The CDR3 sequence: CASSKGQVWTEAFF. DNA of the CDR3: TGCGCCAGCAGCAAAGGACAGGTGTGGACTGAAGCTTTCTTT.

This clone was seen a few times. The chain uses TRBV4-2 and TRBJ2-7, with D maybe TRBD2 (5 bases). Deletions cut 1 base from V and 1 base from J, with 14 bases between. The CDR3 spans 16 residues. Germline CDR1 is LGHNA and CDR2 is YNFKEQ. CDR3 DNA: TGTGCCAGCAGCCAAGTCTCGGCGGGCCAATCCTACGAGCAGTACTTC. Its protein product is CASSQVSAGQSYEQYF.

This chain uses TRBV6-6 with TRBJ1-3; 8 bases match TRBD1. The ends lost 8 bases at V and 2 bases at J; junction bases unmatched: 8. The CDR3 is 15 residues long. Germline V CDR1 and CDR2: MNHNY, SVGAGI (reference sequence). DNA of the CDR3: TGTGCCAGCGCAGACAGGGGCTTAACTGGAAACACCATATATTTT. Translating it yields CASADRGLTGNTIYF.

As to this clone: At the DNA level, this CDR3 is encoded by other sequences in the same sample as well. The rearrangement uses TRBV28 and TRBJ1-5; the D gene is possibly TRBD1 (6 bases). Germline CDR1 is MDHEN and CDR2 is SYDVKM. The CDR3 sequence is 14 residues long. Trimming cost V 2 bases and J 1 base, with 6 bases left between them. CDR3 DNA: TGTGCCAGCAGTTTAGGGGGCAGCAATCAGCCCCAGCATTTT. Protein: CASSLGGSNQPQHF.

The chain has TRBV12-5 and TRBJ2-6; 7 positions match TRBD1. Germline trimming cut 6 bases from V and 0 bases from J; bases unmatched to any gene: 5. The CDR3 sequence is 16 residues long. Germline CDR1 and CDR2: LGHNT and FRNRAP. DNA of the CDR3: TGTGCTAGTGGGCCCGGGACAGACTCTGGGGCCAACGTCCTGACTTTC. The encoded protein is CASGPGTDSGANVLTF.